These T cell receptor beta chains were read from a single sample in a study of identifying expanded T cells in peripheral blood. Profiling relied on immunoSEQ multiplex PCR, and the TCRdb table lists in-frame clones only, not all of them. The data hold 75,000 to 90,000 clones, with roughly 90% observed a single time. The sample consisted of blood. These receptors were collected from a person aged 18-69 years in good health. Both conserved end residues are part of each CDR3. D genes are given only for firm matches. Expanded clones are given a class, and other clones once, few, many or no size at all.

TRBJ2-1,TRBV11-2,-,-,CASSLRGWGEQFF,TGTGCCAGCAGCTTACGGGGGTGGGGTGAGCAGTTCTTC
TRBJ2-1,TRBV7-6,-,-,CASSLDHYNEQFF,TGTGCCAGCAGCTTAGACCACTACAATGAGCAGTTCTTC
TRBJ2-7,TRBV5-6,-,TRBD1,CASSIGTGGSEQYF,TGTGCCAGCAGCATCGGGACAGGGGGTTCCGAGCAGTACTTC
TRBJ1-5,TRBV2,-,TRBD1,CASSTGLGNQPQHF,TGTGCCAGCTCGACAGGGCTCGGCAATCAGCCCCAGCATTTT
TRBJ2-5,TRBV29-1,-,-,CSVEVLREETQYF,TGCAGCGTTGAAGTTCTCAGGGAAGAGACCCAGTACTTC
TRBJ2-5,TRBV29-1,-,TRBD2,CSVDLAGVGETQYF,TGCAGCGTTGACTTAGCGGGAGTTGGCGAGACCCAGTACTTC
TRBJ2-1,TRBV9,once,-,CASSLGGVYNEQFF,TGTGCCAGCAGCCTAGGAGGGGTATACAATGAGCAGTTCTTC
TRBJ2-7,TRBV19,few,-,CASKSDKWKQYF,TGTGCCAGTAAATCGGACAAGTGGAAGCAGTACTTC
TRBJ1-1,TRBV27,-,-,CASSPTNLLFRTVDTEAFF,TGTGCCAGCAGCCCCACAAACCTCCTCTTTAGGACAGTTGACACTGAAGCTTTCTTT
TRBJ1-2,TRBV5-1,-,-,CASRVTGNYGYTF,TGCGCCAGTAGGGTGACAGGAAACTATGGCTACACCTTC
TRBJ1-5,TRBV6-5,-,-,CASSHGRNQPQHF,TGTGCCAGCAGTCACGGCCGCAATCAGCCCCAGCATTTT
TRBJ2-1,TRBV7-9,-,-,CASSLGARGADNEQFF,TGTGCCAGCAGCTTAGGGGCCCGGGGAGCGGACAATGAGCAGTTCTTC
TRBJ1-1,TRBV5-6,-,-,CASATVAVNTEAFF,TGTGCCAGCGCCACGGTCGCCGTGAACACTGAAGCTTTCTTT
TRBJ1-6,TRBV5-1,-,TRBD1,CASSLNSPGQGSSPLHF,TGCGCCAGCAGCTTAAACTCCCCGGGACAGGGGTCTTCACCCCTCCACTTT
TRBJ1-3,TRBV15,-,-,CATSSLGGNTIYF,TGTGCCACCAGCTCTCTAGGGGGAAACACCATATATTTT
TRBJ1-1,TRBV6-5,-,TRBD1,CASSSQQGARTEAFF,TGTGCCAGCAGTTCGCAACAGGGGGCGAGGACTGAAGCTTTCTTT
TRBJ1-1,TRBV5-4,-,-,CASSGHNTEAFF,TGTGCCAGCAGCGGACACAACACTGAAGCTTTCTTT
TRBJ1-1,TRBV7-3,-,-,CASSRQENTEAFF,TGTGCCAGCAGTAGACAGGAGAACACTGAAGCTTTCTTT
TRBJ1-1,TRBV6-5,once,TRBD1,CASADRDSTEAFF,TGTGCCAGCGCGGACAGGGACAGCACTGAAGCTTTCTTT
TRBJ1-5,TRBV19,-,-,CASSILGSWNQPQHF,TGTGCCAGTAGTATTTTGGGGTCATGGAATCAGCCCCAGCATTTT
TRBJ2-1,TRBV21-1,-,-,CASSKVDSGGHEQFF,TGTGCCAGCAGCAAAGTTGATAGCGGGGGACACGAGCAGTTCTTC